Listed here are 18 T cell receptor beta chains from one sample, sequenced in a study of human CD8 memory T cell subsets. UMI-labeled 5' RACE was used to make TCR beta libraries. TCRdb reprocessed the 5' RACE reads and stores each CDR3 protein as one record, lacking DNA. The listing contains about 20,000 distinct CDR3 sequences. The sequencing sample was made of CD8+ T cells from PBMCs. The source is a human donor in good health.

V and J are TRBV19 and TRBJ2-3. The CDR3 is 12 residues long. CDR1 and CDR2 from the germline V gene are LNHDA and SQIVND (reference sequence). CDR3 region: CASSIVADTQYF.

This rearrangement joins TRBV3-1 to TRBJ2-3; the D call of TRBD2 rests on TCRdb alone, since no DNA is present to check it. The CDR3 runs 15 residues. In germline, CDR1 is LGHDT, CDR2 YNNKEL (reference sequence). The CDR3 is CASSPSSGGQHTQYF.

V is TRBV4-1 and J is TRBJ1-1. The CDR3 contains 14 residues. CDR1 is MGHRA and CDR2 is YSYEKL in the germline V gene. This CDR3 reads CASSQGKGYTEAFF.

In terms of frequency, this clonotype is medium-sized. The chain recombines TRBV20-1 with TRBJ2-1; the TCRdb D gene call, TRBD2, has no DNA to confirm it. CDR3 length: 15 residues. Germline-derived CDR1 and CDR2 are DFQATT and SNEGSKA (reference sequence). The CDR3 sequence is CSARDIFATNYEQFF.

J is TRBJ1-5 and V is TRBV24-1. The germline gives CDR1 KGHDR, CDR2 SFDVKD. This CDR3 has 19 residues. The CDR3 region is CATSDFRQEQSNSNQPQHF.

This sequence joins TRBV11-3 and TRBJ2-2; the TRBD1 assignment by TCRdb is unverifiable without DNA. Per germline, CDR1 SGHNT and CDR2 YENEEA. The CDR3 totals 14 residues. Here the CDR3 reads CASSLEQGTGELFF.

This chain joins TRBV5-4 and TRBJ2-7; the D gene TCRdb calls, TRBD1, cannot be checked with no DNA. There are 13 residues in the CDR3. Germline CDR1 reads SGHNT; CDR2 reads YYREEE (reference sequence). The CDR3 here is CASSFRTGGEQYF.

The J gene is TRBJ2-7, the V gene TRBV5-1; TCRdb's D call, TRBD1, is unchecked because there is no DNA. CDR1 SGHRS and CDR2 YFSETQ come from the germline V gene. This CDR3 region has 15 residues. The CDR3 loop is CASSGARGNSYEQYF.

The CDR3 loop is CAWSVDSVNTEAFF. This chain connects TRBV30 to TRBJ1-1. Germline CDR1 is GTSNPN and CDR2 is SVGIG (reference sequence). The length of the CDR3 is 14 residues.

The rearrangement joins TRBV9 to TRBJ2-1. This CDR3 region has 12 residues. CDR1 and CDR2 from the germline V gene are SGDLS and YYNGEE. The CDR3 reads CASSASGNEQFF.

Frequency places this clonotype as medium-sized (0.01 to 0.1%). This chain links TRBV7-9 with TRBJ1-1. Germline V gene lookup returns CDR1 SEHNR and CDR2 FQNEAQ (reference sequence). This CDR3 region has 13 residues. The CDR3 loop is CASSRGPNTEAFF.

The chain carries TRBV10-1 and TRBJ1-5; TCRdb lists TRBD1, though no DNA is available to test this call. CDR3 length: 16 amino acids. CDR1 WNHNN and CDR2 SYGVQD come from the germline V gene (reference sequence). The CDR3 sequence: CASRRGQGTPNQPQHF.

This clonotype ranks as medium-sized (0.01 to 0.1%) in terms of frequency. This chain uses TRBV29-1 with TRBJ1-1; no DNA is available, so the TRBD1 call from TCRdb remains unchecked. CDR1 and CDR2 (germline): SQVTM, ANQGSEA. CDR3 size: 13 residues. CDR3 sequence: CSARGGVNTEAFF.

This sequence joins TRBV12-3 or TRBV12-4 and TRBJ2-3. CDR3 length equals 14 residues. The CDR3 is CASSLYPYTDTQYF.

This clonotype is medium-sized by frequency. The chain combines TRBV29-1 with TRBJ1-1; TCRdb indicates TRBD1, and absent DNA this call remains unverified. Germline-derived CDR1 and CDR2 are SQVTM and ANQGSEA. This CDR3 is built from 15 residues. The CDR3 loop reads CSVVIWTGMNTEAFF.

V and J are TRBV7-9 and TRBJ1-2. From germline, CDR1 is SEHNR and CDR2 FQNEAQ (reference sequence). The CDR3 sequence is 13 residues long. This chain's CDR3 is CASSQIGADGYTF.

This clonotype is labeled medium-sized (0.01 to 0.1%) based on frequency. The chain has TRBV6-5 and TRBJ2-1. The CDR3 covers 13 residues. Germline assignment: CDR1 MNHEY and CDR2 SVGAGI. CDR3 residues: CASSYSIRNEQFF.

J is TRBJ2-2 and V is TRBV9; TCRdb's D call of TRBD1 is untestable without DNA. The germline gives CDR1 SGDLS, CDR2 YYNGEE. This CDR3 has 13 residues. CDR3 sequence reads: CASSGGQTGELFF. The variable domain in full, with the rest retrieved from reference TRBV9 and TRBJ2-2, is DSGVTQTPKHLITATGQRVTLRCSPRSGDLSVYWYQQSLDQGLQFLIQYYNGEERAKGNILERFSAQQFPDLHSELNLSSLELGDSALYFCASSGGQTGELFFGEGSRLTVL.